This TCR beta chain was observed in a study of response to subunit inactivated influenza vaccine. Study-wide results and caveats: That few new T cells are recruited by each seasonal influenza vaccination was the authors' suggestion.

The CDR3 loop spans 15 amino acids. Trimming at V came to 5 bases and at J to 5 bases, leaving 11 bases not matched to a gene. MiXCR, applied by TCRdb to the RT-PCR reads, yields one record per CDR3 protein. The sample includes about 830,000 distinct CDR3 sequences, around a sixth of them seen just once. Only a few counts were recorded for this clonotype. What it binds is not known. Sample: PBMCs from blood, taken roughly 5 days after vaccination. This chain joins TRBV12-3 or TRBV12-4 and TRBJ2-7; 8 bases align to TRBD2. The TCR sequence derives from a man aged 45 to 65 who received an inactivated influenza vaccine. The CDR3 DNA reads as TGTGCCAGCAGTAAAGCCGGGACTAGTTCTAACGAGCAGTACTTC. Protein: CASSKAGTSSNEQYF.